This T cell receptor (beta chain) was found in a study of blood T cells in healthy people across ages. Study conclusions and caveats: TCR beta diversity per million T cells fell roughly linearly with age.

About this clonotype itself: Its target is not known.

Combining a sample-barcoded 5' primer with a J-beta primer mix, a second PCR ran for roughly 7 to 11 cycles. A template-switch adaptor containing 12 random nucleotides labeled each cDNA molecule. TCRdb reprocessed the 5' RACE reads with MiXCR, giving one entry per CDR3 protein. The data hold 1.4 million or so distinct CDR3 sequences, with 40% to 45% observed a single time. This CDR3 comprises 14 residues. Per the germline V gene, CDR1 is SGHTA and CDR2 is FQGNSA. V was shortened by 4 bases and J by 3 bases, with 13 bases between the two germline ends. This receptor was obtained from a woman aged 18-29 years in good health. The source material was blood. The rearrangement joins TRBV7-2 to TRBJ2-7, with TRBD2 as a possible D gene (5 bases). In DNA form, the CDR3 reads TGTGCCAGCAGCTCTTATAGCGACTACTACGAGCAGTACTTC. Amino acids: CASSSYSDYYEQYF.